These T cell receptor beta chains were read from a single sample in a study of T cell changes during pregnancy in multiple sclerosis. Sequencing was performed with immunoSEQ multiplex PCR; in TCRdb, only in-frame clones are kept and a portion is missing. The repertoire consists of 95,000 to 110,000 clones, with roughly 92% occurring once and the leading ten covering about 0.93%. The source material was peripheral blood, sampled after pregnancy. The receptors were sampled from a female donor with multiple sclerosis, enrolled in a pregnancy study. Both conserved end residues are part of each CDR3. D genes are given only for firm matches. Clone sizes are given selectively: once, few, many, or a class where the clone is expanded.

V	D	size	J	CDR3	DNA
TRBV30	-	-	TRBJ2-1	CAGGQRPGREQFF	TGTGCCGGGGGCCAGCGGCCTGGAAGGGAGCAGTTCTTC
TRBV9	TRBD2	-	TRBJ2-1	CASSVVSGGAGSYNEQFF	TGTGCCAGCAGCGTAGTTAGCGGGGGGGCCGGCTCCTACAATGAGCAGTTCTTC
TRBV29-1	-	once	TRBJ2-7	CSVTTGGRAYEQYF	TGCAGCGTTACTACCGGGGGACGGGCCTACGAGCAGTACTTC
TRBV9	-	-	TRBJ2-7	CASGGNEQYF	TGTGCCAGCGGAGGGAACGAGCAGTACTTC
TRBV15	-	-	TRBJ1-1	CATSRDGQYTEAFF	TGTGCCACCAGCAGAGATGGACAGTACACTGAAGCTTTCTTT
TRBV5-1	-	-	TRBJ1-1	CASSLGLNTEAFF	TGCGCCAGCAGCTTGGGGCTGAACACTGAAGCTTTCTTT
TRBV27	TRBD2	-	TRBJ2-7	CASSFSSGTSGAHEQYF	TGTGCCAGCAGTTTCTCCTCTGGAACTAGCGGGGCACACGAGCAGTACTTC
TRBV19	-	-	TRBJ2-6	CASSSRTGFGANVLTF	TGTGCCAGTAGTTCAAGAACAGGGTTTGGGGCCAACGTCCTGACTTTC
TRBV5-3	TRBD2	-	TRBJ2-5	CARSLLRREVLETQYF	TGTGCCAGAAGCTTGTTGCGGCGGGAGGTCTTGGAGACCCAGTACTTC
TRBV4-3	-	-	TRBJ1-2	CASSLQGGDGYGYTF	TGCGCCAGCAGCCTCCAAGGGGGGGACGGCTATGGCTACACCTTC
TRBV19	-	-	TRBJ1-1	CASSYGRGEAFF	TGTGCCAGCTCCTACGGGAGGGGTGAAGCTTTCTTT
TRBV5-5	TRBD1	-	TRBJ1-5	CASSPGTGERQPQHF	TGTGCCAGCAGCCCCGGGACAGGGGAAAGGCAGCCCCAGCATTTT
TRBV2	TRBD2	-	TRBJ2-3	CASSGLAGGISTDTQYF	TGTGCCAGCAGTGGACTAGCGGGGGGGATTAGCACAGATACGCAGTATTTT
TRBV4-2	TRBD1	few	TRBJ2-7	CASSQEGGTGGNEQYF	TGTGCCAGCAGCCAAGAAGGCGGGACAGGGGGGAACGAGCAGTACTTC
TRBV15	-	-	TRBJ2-7	CATSAPRAGVPYEQYF	TGTGCCACCAGCGCGCCTCGGGCAGGGGTGCCCTACGAGCAGTACTTC
TRBV11-2	TRBD1	-	TRBJ1-2	CASSLSRQGSGYTF	TGTGCCAGCAGCTTGAGTCGACAGGGAAGCGGCTACACCTTC
TRBV10-3	TRBD2	-	TRBJ2-7	CAISEYVTSGSYEQYF	TGTGCCATCAGTGAGTATGTGACTAGCGGCTCCTACGAGCAGTACTTC
TRBV28	-	-	TRBJ1-5	CASPAGHF	TGTGCCAGCCCCGCGGGGCATTTT
TRBV7-2	TRBD2	-	TRBJ2-7	CASSFRTSGRLYEQYF	TGTGCCAGCAGCTTCCGGACTAGCGGGCGGCTCTACGAGCAGTACTTC
TRBV21-1	-	-	TRBJ2-7	CASSHLRSGQGSYEQYF	TGTGCCAGCAGCCACTTGAGGTCGGGACAGGGTTCCTACGAGCAGTACTTC
TRBV7-2	TRBD2	-	TRBJ2-5	CASSTGLAGGQETQYF	TGTGCCAGCAGCACCGGACTAGCGGGGGGGCAAGAGACCCAGTACTTC
TRBV7-2	-	-	TRBJ1-2	CASSLRDLTNYGYTF	TGTGCCAGCAGCTTGCGGGATCTCACTAACTATGGCTACACCTTC
TRBV19	TRBD2	-	TRBJ2-1	CASSMVGLANEQFF	TGTGCCAGTAGTATGGTAGGACTAGCGAATGAGCAGTTCTTC
TRBV5-1	-	-	TRBJ2-2	CASSFDGWATNTGELFF	TGCGCCAGCAGCTTCGACGGTTGGGCCACGAACACCGGGGAGCTGTTTTTT
TRBV7-2	-	-	TRBJ1-6	CASSLEYGGDSPLHF	TGTGCCAGCAGCTTAGAGTACGGGGGAGATTCACCCCTCCACTTT
TRBV7-2	-	-	TRBJ2-7	CASSPWTVMSSYEQYF	TGTGCCAGCAGCCCATGGACAGTTATGAGCTCCTACGAGCAGTACTTC
TRBV2	-	-	TRBJ1-2	CASRPDRSNYGYTF	TGTGCCAGCAGGCCTGACAGGTCTAACTATGGCTACACCTTC
TRBV13	TRBD1	-	TRBJ1-4	CASSFRRDSEKLFF	TGTGCCAGCAGCTTCCGGCGGGACAGTGAAAAACTGTTTTTT
TRBV19	-	-	TRBJ2-7	CASSIGPGAYEQYF	TGTGCCAGTAGTATAGGCCCGGGGGCCTACGAGCAGTACTTC
TRBV19	-	-	TRBJ2-1	CASSKHRDSEEQFF	TGTGCCAGTAGTAAACACCGCGATAGCGAGGAGCAGTTCTTC
TRBV7-2	-	-	TRBJ2-7	CASSLDFGTTNEQYF	TGTGCCAGCAGCTTAGATTTCGGGACAACGAACGAGCAGTACTTC
TRBV28	TRBD2	-	TRBJ2-2	CASSPGRWDLLTGELFF	TGTGCCAGCAGTCCCGGGAGGTGGGACTTACTCACCGGGGAGCTGTTTTTT
TRBV6-5	-	-	TRBJ2-5	CASSSQGRRQTQYF	TGTGCCAGCAGCTCACAGGGTCGGCGACAGACCCAGTACTTC
TRBV7-3	TRBD2	-	TRBJ2-1	CASSLGDYPNEQFF	TGTGCCAGCAGCTTAGGGGACTACCCCAATGAGCAGTTCTTC
TRBV19	-	-	TRBJ1-2	CASSGQIYGYTF	TGTGCCAGTAGCGGACAGATCTATGGCTACACCTTC
TRBV9	-	-	TRBJ2-3	CASSAHAEGTDTQYF	TGTGCCAGCAGCGCTCACGCGGAGGGGACAGATACGCAGTATTTT
TRBV6-6	-	-	TRBJ1-1	CASRGDPMNTEAFF	TGTGCCAGCAGGGGCGATCCGATGAACACTGAAGCTTTCTTT
TRBV30	TRBD2	once	TRBJ2-7	CAWEASGISEQYF	TGTGCCTGGGAAGCTAGCGGGATTAGTGAGCAGTACTTC
TRBV18	-	-	TRBJ2-7	CASSPPSEDEQYF	TGTGCCAGCTCACCACCGTCCGAGGACGAGCAGTACTTC
TRBV30	TRBD1	-	TRBJ2-7	CAWSTGGASYEQYF	TGTGCCTGGAGTACAGGGGGCGCTTCCTACGAGCAGTACTTC
TRBV7-2	TRBD1	-	TRBJ1-5	CASSLADRGFNQPQHF	TGTGCCAGCAGCTTAGCGGACAGGGGGTTTAATCAGCCCCAGCATTTT
TRBV27	-	-	TRBJ1-1	CASSLQGGGTEAFF	TGTGCCAGCAGTTTACAGGGAGGGGGCACTGAAGCTTTCTTT
TRBV29-1	-	-	TRBJ2-5	CSVRLQETQYF	TGCAGCGTGAGATTACAAGAGACCCAGTACTTC
TRBV18	TRBD1	-	TRBJ1-6	CASSPPAGQGHSPLHF	TGTGCCAGCTCACCACCAGCGGGACAGGGGCACTCACCCCTCCACTTT
TRBV10-3	TRBD1	-	TRBJ1-1	CATSQGIGMNTEAFF	TGTGCCACCTCACAGGGGATAGGGATGAACACTGAAGCTTTCTTT
TRBV25-1	-	-	TRBJ2-5	CASSESSEETQYF	TGTGCCAGCAGTGAAAGTAGCGAAGAGACCCAGTACTTC
TRBV19	TRBD1	-	TRBJ1-5	CASRSRDRGPNQPQHF	TGTGCCAGTAGGAGCCGGGACAGGGGGCCAAATCAGCCCCAGCATTTT
TRBV29-1	TRBD1	-	TRBJ1-2	CSVATGGNYGYTF	TGCAGCGTTGCGACAGGGGGGAACTATGGCTACACCTTC
TRBV27	-	-	TRBJ1-5	CASRAADSQPQHF	TGTGCCAGCAGGGCGGCAGATTCGCAGCCCCAGCATTTT
TRBV18	-	medium-sized	TRBJ1-2	CASSPPTESYGYTF	TGTGCCAGCTCACCACCCACGGAGAGCTATGGCTACACCTTC